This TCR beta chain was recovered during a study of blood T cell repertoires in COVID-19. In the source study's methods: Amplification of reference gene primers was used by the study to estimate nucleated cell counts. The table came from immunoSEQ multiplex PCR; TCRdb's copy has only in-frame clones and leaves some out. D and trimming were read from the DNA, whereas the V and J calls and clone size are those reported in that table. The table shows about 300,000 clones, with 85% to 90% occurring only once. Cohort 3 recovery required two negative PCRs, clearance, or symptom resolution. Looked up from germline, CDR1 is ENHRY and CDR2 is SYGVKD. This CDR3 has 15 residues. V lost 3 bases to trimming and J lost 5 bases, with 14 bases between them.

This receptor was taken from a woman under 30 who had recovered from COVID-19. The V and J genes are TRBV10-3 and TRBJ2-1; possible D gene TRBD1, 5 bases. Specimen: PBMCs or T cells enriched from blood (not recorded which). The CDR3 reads CAISEGRGRDNEQFF. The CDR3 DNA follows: TGTGCCATCAGTGAAGGTAGGGGCCGGGACAATGAGCAGTTCTTC.